The next 5 T cell receptor beta chains were all read from a single sample in a study of blood T cells in healthy people across ages. Using a J-beta primer mix together with a sample-barcoded 5' primer, a second PCR was run for roughly 6 to 12 cycles. MiXCR, run by TCRdb on the 5' RACE reads, gives a single entry per CDR3 protein. The sample has about 570,000 distinct CDR3 sequences; approximately 26% are singletons. This same sample was also part of a study on T cells of mothers and their children.

The sample was blood. These TCRs come from a boy between 2 and 10 years old in good health.

In nucleotides, the CDR3 is TGTGCCAGCAGCTTAAGAGGGACGTCGAACACTGAAGCTTTCTTT. It yields the protein CASSLRGTSNTEAFF. V is TRBV7-2 and J is TRBJ1-1; TRBD1 might be the D (5 bases). Looked up from germline, CDR1 is SGHTA and CDR2 is FQGNSA. V was cut by 2 bases and J by 1 base, with 11 bases left in between. The CDR3 covers 15 residues.

The table lists this clonotype with a few counts. CDR3 protein: CSASFGAQTETQYF. CDR3 nucleotides: TGCAGTGCTAGTTTTGGGGCGCAAACGGAGACCCAGTACTTC. The chain joins TRBV20-1 to TRBJ2-5; D might be TRBD1 (5 bases). Germline CDR1 is DFQATT and CDR2 is SNEGSKA (reference sequence). The CDR3 contains 14 residues. V gave up 3 bases and J gave up 5 bases, with 16 bases separating them.

The rearrangement links TRBV6-2 or TRBV6-3 to TRBJ2-5; 12 bases align to TRBD2. The better agreement between TRBJ2-7 and the DNA end casts doubt on the J call. Germline-derived CDR1 and CDR2 are MNHEY and SVGEGT. This CDR3 has 19 amino acids. The chain's CDR3 is CASSYSRTSGTKYSYEQYF. The CDR3 coding sequence is TGTGCCAGCAGTTACTCCAGGACTAGCGGGACGAAATATAGCTACGAGCAGTACTTC.

This clonotype was seen a handful of times. V and J are TRBV27 and TRBJ2-7; tentatively, D is TRBD1 (6 bases). V was pared by 0 bases and J by 2 bases, with 14 bases between. The CDR3 consists of 16 residues. CDR1 is MNHEY, CDR2 SMNVEV, per germline (reference sequence). CDR3 protein: CASSLSGDTAPYEQYF. In nucleotides, the CDR3 is TGTGCCAGCAGTTTATCCGGGGACACAGCCCCCTACGAGCAGTACTTC.

The CDR3 sequence is CASSLTPGRVAAVNEQFF. The CDR3 nucleotides read TGCGCCAGCAGCTTGACCCCGGGAAGGGTAGCAGCCGTCAATGAGCAGTTCTTC. J is TRBJ2-1 and V is TRBV5-1, with D possibly TRBD2 on 5 matching bases. Germline V gene sequence: CDR1 SGHRS, CDR2 YFSETQ. V lost 1 base and J lost 6, with 23 bases in between. This CDR3 comprises 18 residues.